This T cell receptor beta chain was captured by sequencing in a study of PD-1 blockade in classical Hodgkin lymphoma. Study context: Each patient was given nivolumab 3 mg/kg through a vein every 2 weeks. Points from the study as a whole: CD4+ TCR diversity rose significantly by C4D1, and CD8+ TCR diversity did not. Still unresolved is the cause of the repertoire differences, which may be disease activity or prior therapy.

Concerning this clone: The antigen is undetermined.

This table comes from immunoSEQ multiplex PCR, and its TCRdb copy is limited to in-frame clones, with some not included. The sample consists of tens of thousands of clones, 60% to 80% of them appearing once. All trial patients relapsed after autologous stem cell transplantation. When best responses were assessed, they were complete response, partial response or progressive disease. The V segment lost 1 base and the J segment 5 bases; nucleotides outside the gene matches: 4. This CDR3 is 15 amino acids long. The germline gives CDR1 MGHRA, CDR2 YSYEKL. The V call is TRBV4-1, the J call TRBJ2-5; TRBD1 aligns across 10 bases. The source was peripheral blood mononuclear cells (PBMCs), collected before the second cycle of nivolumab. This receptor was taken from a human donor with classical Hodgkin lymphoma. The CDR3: CASSQALDRGETQYF. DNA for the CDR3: TGCGCCAGCAGCCAAGCCTTGGACAGGGGGGAGACCCAGTACTTC.